The 2 T cell receptor beta chains below come from one sample, sequenced in a study of early T cells in non-severe SARS-CoV-2 infection. TCRdb reprocessed the 5' RACE reads via MiXCR and lists one record per CDR3 protein. The sample holds approximately 77,000 distinct CDR3 sequences, roughly 12% seen once. The specimen was whole blood. The receptors derive from an adult who was a healthcare worker with PCR-confirmed SARS-CoV-2 infection or an uninfected control (not recorded which).

The sample holds many counts of this clonotype. This chain joins TRBV3-1 and TRBJ2-6; D gene uncertain. Per the germline V gene, CDR1 is LGHDT and CDR2 is YNNKEL (reference sequence). The CDR3 has 13 amino acids. V lost 1 base to trimming and J lost 2 bases, with 0 bases between them. The CDR3 spells CASSQAGANVLTF. The CDR3 bases are TGTGCCAGCAGCCAAGCTGGGGCCAACGTCCTGACTTTC.

This chain uses TRBV20-1 with TRBJ1-1, with D perhaps TRBD1 (5 bases). The CDR3 extends over 14 amino acids. Germline V CDR1 and CDR2: DFQATT, SNEGSKA (reference sequence). Trimming removed 5 bases from V and 1 base from J, with 14 bases in between. Written as DNA, the CDR3 is TGCAGTGCTCGCTCGGGACGGAGGAACACTGAAGCTTTCTTT. Protein: CSARSGRRNTEAFF.